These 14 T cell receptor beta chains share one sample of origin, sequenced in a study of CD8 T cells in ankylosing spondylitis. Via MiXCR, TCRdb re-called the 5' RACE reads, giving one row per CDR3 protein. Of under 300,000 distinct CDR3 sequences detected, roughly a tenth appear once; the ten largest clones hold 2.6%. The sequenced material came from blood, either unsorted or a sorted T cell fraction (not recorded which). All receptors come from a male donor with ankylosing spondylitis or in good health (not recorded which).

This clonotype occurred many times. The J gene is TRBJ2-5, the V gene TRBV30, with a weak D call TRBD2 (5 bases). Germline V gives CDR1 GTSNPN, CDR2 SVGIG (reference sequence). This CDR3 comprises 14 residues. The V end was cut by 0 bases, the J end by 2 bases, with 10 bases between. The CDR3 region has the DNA TGTGCCTGGAGTGTTTCGGGGTTACAAGAGACCCAGTACTTC. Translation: CAWSVSGLQETQYF.

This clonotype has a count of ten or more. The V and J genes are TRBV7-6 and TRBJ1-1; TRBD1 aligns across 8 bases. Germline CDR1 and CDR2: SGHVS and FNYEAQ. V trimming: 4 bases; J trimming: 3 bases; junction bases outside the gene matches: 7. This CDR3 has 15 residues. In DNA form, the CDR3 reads TGTGCCAGCAGCTCCCCAGGGGGCGCCGACACTGAAGCTTTCTTT. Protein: CASSSPGGADTEAFF.

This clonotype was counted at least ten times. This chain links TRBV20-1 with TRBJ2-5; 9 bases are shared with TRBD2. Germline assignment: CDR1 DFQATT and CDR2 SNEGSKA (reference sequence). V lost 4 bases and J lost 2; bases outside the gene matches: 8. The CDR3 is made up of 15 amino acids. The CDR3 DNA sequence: TGCAGTGCTACCTTTGGCGGGAGGGCTCAAGAGACCCAGTACTTC. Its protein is CSATFGGRAQETQYF.

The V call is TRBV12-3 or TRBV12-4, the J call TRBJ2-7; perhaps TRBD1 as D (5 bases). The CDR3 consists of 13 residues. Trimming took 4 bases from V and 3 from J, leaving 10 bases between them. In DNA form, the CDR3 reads TGTGCCAGCAGTTATACAGGAGACTACGAGCAGTACTTC. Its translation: CASSYTGDYEQYF.

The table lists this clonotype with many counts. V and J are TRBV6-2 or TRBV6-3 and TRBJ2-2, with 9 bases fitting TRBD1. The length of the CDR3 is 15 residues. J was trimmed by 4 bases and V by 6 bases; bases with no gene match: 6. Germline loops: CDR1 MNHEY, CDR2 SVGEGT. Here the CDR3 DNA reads TGTGCCAGCAGCAACGACAGGGGGTTCACCGGGGAGCTGTTTTTT. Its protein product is CASSNDRGFTGELFF.

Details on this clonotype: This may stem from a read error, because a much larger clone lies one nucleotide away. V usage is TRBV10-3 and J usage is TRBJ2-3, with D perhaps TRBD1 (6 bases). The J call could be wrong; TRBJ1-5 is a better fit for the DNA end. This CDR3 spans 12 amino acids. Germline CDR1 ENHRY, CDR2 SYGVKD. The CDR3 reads CAISGTADTQHF. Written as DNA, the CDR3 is TGTGCCATCAGTGGGACAGCAGATACGCAGCATTTT.

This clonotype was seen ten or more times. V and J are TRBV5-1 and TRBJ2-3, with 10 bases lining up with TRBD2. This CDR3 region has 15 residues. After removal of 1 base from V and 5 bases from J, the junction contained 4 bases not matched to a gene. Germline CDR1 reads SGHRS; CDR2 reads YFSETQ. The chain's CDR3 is CASSLLAGELDTQYF. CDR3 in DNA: TGCGCCAGCAGCTTGCTAGCGGGAGAATTAGATACGCAGTATTTT.

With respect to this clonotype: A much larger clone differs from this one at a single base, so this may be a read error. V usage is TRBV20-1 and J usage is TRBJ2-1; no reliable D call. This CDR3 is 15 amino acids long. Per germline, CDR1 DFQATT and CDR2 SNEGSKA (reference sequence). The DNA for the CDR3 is TGCAGTGCCCCCCCAAACGTAGGATTTTACAATAAGCAGTTCTTC. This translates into CSAPPNVGFYNKQFF.

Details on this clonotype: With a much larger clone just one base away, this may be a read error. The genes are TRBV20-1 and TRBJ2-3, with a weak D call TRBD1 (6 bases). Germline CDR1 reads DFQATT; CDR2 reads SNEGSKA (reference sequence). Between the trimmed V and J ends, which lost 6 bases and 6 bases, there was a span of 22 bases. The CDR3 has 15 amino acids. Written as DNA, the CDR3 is TGCAGTGCGGCCGGACTGGCGTGGGGGCTGGATACGCAGTATTTT. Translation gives CSAAGLAWGLDTQYF.

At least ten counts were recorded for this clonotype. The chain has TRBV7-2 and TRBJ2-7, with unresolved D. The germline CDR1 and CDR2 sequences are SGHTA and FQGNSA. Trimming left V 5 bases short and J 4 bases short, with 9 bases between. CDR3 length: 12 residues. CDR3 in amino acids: CASSPDVYEQYF. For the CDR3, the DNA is TGTGCCAGCAGCCCGGACGTTTACGAGCAGTACTTC. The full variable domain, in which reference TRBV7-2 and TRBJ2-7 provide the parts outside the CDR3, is GAGVSQSPSNKVTEKGKDVELRCDPISGHTALYWYRQSLGQGLEFLIYFQGNSAPDKSGLPSDRFSAERTGGSVSTLTIQRTQQEDSAVYLCASSPDVYEQYFGPGTRLTVT.

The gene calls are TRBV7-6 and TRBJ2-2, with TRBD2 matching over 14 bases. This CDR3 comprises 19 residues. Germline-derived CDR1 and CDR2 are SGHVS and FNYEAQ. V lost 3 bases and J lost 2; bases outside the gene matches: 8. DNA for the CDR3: TGTGCCAGCAGCTTGCTACCGGGGACTAGCGGGGGAAACACCGGGGAGCTGTTTTTT. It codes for CASSLLPGTSGGNTGELFF.

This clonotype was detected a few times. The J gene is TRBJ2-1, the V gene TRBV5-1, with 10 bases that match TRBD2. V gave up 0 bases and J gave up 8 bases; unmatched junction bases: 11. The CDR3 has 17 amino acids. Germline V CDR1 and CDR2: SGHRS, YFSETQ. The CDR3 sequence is CASSLVEAGGPLDEQFF. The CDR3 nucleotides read TGCGCCAGCAGCTTGGTTGAAGCGGGGGGGCCTTTGGATGAGCAGTTCTTC.

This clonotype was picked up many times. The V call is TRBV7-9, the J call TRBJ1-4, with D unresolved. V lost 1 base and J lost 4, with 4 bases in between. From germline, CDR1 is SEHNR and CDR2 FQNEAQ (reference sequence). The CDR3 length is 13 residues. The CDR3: CASSLEVNEKLFF. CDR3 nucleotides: TGTGCCAGCAGCTTAGAGGTTAATGAAAAACTGTTTTTT.

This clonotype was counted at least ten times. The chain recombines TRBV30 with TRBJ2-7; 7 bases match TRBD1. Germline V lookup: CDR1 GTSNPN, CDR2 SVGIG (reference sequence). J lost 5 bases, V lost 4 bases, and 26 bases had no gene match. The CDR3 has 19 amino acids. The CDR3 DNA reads TGTGCCTGGAAGACTTCGGTAATGTTCCTGGGGCAGGGGGATGACGAGCAGTACTTC. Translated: CAWKTSVMFLGQGDDEQYF.